Listed here is a single T cell receptor beta chain. This sample is part of a study of blood T cell repertoires in COVID-19. Across the study: COVID-19 samples from acute and convalescent phases originated in the United States, Italy and Spain.

In the source study's methods: Estimates of nucleated cell counts were drawn from the amplification of reference gene primers. TCRdb's table, derived via immunoSEQ multiplex PCR, lists solely in-frame clones and lacks some. V, J and clone size are those of that table, while D and trimming were read from the DNA. The sample carries hundreds of thousands of clones, around 90% recorded once. Trimming removed 8 bases at V and 0 bases at J, with 19 bases between. The CDR3 totals 16 residues. CDR1 and CDR2 (germline): MNHNY, SVGAGI (reference sequence). During active infection, Seattle patients enrolled and were then monitored through disease.

Sequenced sample: peripheral blood. The chain couples TRBV6-6 to TRBJ1-1, with D possibly being TRBD1 (6 bases). The sequence derives from a man in his 60s with COVID-19, enrolled during active disease. DNA of the CDR3: TGTGCCAGCGCAGTGGGGGCAGCCCCAATGAACACTGAAGCTTTCTTT. This codes for CASAVGAAPMNTEAFF.